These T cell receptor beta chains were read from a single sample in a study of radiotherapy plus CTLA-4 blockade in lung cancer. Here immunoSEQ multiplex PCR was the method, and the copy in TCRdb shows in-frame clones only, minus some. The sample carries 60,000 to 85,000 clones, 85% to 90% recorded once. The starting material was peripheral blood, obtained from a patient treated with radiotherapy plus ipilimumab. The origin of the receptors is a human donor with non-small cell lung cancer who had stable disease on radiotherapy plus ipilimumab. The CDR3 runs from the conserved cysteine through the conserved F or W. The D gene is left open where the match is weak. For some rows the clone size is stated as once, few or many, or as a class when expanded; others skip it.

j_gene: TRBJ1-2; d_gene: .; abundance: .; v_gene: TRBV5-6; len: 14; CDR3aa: CASSLEAGADGYTF; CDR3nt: TGTGCCAGCAGCTTGGAGGCAGGGGCAGATGGCTACACCTTC
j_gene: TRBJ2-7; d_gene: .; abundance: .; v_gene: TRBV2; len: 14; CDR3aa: CASSDFVDSYEQYF; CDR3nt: TGTGCCAGCAGTGATTTCGTGGACTCCTACGAGCAGTACTTC
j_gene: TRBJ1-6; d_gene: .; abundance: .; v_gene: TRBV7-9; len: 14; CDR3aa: CASSLTGIDSPLYF; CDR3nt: TGTGCCAGCAGCTTAACAGGGATTGACTCACCCCTCTACTTT
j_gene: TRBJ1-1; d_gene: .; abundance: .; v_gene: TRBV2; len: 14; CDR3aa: CAWPGGPADTEAFF; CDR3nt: TGTGCCTGGCCGGGGGGCCCAGCCGACACTGAAGCTTTCTTT
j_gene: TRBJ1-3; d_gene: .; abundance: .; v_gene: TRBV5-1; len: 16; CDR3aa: CASSLGASLSGNTIYF; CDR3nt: TGCGCCAGCAGCTTGGGCGCCAGCCTCTCTGGAAACACCATATATTTT
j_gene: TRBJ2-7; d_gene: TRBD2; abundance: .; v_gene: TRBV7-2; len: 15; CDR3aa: CASTSSSGSSYEQYF; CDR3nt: TGTGCCAGCACTAGTTCTAGCGGGAGCTCCTACGAGCAGTACTTC
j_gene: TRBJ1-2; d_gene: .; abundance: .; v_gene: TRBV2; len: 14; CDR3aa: CASKKRGNNYGYTF; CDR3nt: TGTGCCAGCAAAAAGAGGGGGAATAACTATGGCTACACCTTC
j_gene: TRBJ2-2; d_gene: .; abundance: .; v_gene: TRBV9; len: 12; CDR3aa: CASSVSGGELFF; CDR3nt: TGTGCCAGCAGCGTATCGGGCGGGGAGCTGTTTTTT
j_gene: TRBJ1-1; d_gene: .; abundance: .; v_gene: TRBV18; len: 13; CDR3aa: CASSKDSYTEAFF; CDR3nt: TGTGCCAGCTCAAAAGACAGTTACACTGAAGCTTTCTTT
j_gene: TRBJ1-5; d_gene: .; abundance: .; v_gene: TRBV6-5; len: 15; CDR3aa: CASSVRVDSNQPQHF; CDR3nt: TGTGCCAGCAGTGTGCGGGTAGATAGCAATCAGCCCCAGCATTTT
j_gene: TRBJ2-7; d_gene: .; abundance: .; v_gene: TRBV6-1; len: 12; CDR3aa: CASTLGGTTGSF; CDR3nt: TGTGCCAGCACCCTCGGCGGGACAACTGGCAGTTTC
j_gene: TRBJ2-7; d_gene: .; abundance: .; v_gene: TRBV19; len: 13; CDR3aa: CASSIGGGYEQYF; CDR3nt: TGTGCCAGTAGTATCGGGGGCGGCTACGAGCAGTACTTC
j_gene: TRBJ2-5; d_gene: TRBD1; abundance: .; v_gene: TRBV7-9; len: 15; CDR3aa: CASSLPAGTGGIWYF; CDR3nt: TGTGCCAGCAGCTTACCTGCCGGGACAGGGGGCATTTGGTACTTC
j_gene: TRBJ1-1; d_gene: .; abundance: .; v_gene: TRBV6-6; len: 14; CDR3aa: CASSYSWGRTEAFF; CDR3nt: TGTGCCAGCAGTTACTCATGGGGGCGCACTGAAGCTTTCTTT
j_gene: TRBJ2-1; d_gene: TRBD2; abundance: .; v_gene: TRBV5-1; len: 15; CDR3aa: CASSERGGRANEQFF; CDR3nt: TGCGCCAGCAGCGAACGCGGCGGGAGGGCCAATGAGCAGTTCTTC
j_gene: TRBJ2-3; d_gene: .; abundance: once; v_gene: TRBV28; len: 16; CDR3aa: CASGSPFRISTDTQYF; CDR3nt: TGTGCCAGCGGCTCACCATTTAGAATCAGCACAGATACGCAGTATTTT
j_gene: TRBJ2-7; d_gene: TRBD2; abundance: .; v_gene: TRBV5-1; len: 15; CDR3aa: CASRYGTSGNYEQYF; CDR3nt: TGCGCCAGCAGGTACGGGACTAGCGGGAACTACGAGCAGTACTTC
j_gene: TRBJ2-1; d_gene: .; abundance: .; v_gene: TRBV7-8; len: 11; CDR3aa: CASSGRLGQFF; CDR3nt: TGTGCCAGCAGTGGACGACTTGGGCAGTTCTTC
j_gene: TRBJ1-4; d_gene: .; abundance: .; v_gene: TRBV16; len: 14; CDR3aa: CASSHPWEGEKLFF; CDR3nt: TGTGCCAGCAGCCATCCGTGGGAAGGAGAAAAACTGTTTTTT
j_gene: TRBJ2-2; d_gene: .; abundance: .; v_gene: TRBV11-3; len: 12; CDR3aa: CASSLVAGELFF; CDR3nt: TGTGCCAGCAGCTTAGTGGCGGGGGAGCTGTTTTTT
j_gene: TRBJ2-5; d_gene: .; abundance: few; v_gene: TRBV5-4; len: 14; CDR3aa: CASSLPASKETQYF; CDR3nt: TGTGCCAGCAGCTTGCCGGCTAGCAAAGAGACCCAGTACTTC
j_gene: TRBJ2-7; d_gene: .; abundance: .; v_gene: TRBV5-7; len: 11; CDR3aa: CASSLEREQYF; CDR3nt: TGTGCCAGCAGCTTGGAAAGAGAGCAGTACTTC
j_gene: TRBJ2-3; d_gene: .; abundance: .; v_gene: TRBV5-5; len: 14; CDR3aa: CASSPDVVPDTQYF; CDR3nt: TGTGCCAGCAGCCCGGACGTCGTCCCAGATACGCAGTATTTT
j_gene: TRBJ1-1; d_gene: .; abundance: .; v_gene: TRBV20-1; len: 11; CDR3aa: CSARDGTEAFF; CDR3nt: TGCAGTGCTAGGGACGGCACTGAAGCTTTCTTT
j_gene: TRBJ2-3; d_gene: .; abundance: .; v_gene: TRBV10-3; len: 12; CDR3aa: CAIGGVGDTQYF; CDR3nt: TGTGCCATCGGGGGTGTGGGGGATACGCAGTATTTT
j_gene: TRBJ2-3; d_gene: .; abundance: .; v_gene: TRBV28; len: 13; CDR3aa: CASSLISTDTQYF; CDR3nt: TGTGCCAGCAGTCTTATAAGCACAGATACGCAGTATTTT
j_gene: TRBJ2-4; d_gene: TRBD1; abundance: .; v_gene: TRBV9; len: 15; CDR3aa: CASSVDPTGKNIQYF; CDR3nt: TGTGCCAGCAGCGTAGACCCGACAGGGAAAAACATTCAGTACTTC
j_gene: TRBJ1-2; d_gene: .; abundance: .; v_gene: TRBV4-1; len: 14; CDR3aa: CASSQVVVNYGYTF; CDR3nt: TGCGCCAGCAGCCAAGTGGTAGTTAACTATGGCTACACCTTC
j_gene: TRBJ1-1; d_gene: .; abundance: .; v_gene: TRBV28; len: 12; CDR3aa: CASSLVYTEAFF; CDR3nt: TGTGCCAGCAGTTTAGTTTACACTGAAGCTTTCTTT
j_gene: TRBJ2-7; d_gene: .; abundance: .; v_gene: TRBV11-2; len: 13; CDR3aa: CASSYDYRIEQYF; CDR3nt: TGTGCCAGCAGTTACGACTACAGGATCGAGCAGTACTTC
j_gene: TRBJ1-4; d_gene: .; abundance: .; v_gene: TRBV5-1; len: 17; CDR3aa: CASSLFITTATNEKLFF; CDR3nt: TGCGCCAGCAGCTTGTTTATTACTACCGCAACTAATGAAAAACTGTTTTTT
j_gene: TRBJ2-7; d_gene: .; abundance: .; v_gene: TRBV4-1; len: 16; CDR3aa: CASSQDWPGTTYEQYF; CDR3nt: TGCGCCAGCAGCCAAGATTGGCCCGGGACAACCTACGAGCAGTACTTC
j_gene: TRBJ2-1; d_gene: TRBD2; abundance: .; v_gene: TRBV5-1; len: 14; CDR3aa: CASKGAGEYNEQFF; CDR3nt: TGCGCCAGTAAAGGGGCGGGGGAGTACAATGAGCAGTTCTTC
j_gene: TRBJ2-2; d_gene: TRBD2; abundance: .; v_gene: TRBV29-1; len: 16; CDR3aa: CSVEGLAGANTGELFF; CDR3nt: TGCAGCGTAGAAGGACTAGCGGGAGCGAACACCGGGGAGCTGTTTTTT
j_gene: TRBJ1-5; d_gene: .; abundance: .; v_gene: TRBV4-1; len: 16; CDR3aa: CASSQVLSSLNQPQHF; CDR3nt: TGCGCCAGCAGCCAAGTATTATCCTCTCTCAATCAGCCCCAGCATTTT
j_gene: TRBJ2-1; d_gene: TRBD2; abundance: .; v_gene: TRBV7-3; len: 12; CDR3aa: CASSLTSGSQFF; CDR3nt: TGTGCCAGCAGCTTAACTAGCGGGAGTCAGTTCTTC
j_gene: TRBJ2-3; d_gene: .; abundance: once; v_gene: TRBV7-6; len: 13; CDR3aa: CASSSFQLAEQYF; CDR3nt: TGTGCCAGCAGCTCCTTCCAGTTGGCGGAGCAGTATTTT
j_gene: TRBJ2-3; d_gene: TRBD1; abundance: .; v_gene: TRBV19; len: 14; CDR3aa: CASTRTGDTDTQYF; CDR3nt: TGTGCCAGTACAAGGACAGGAGACACAGATACGCAGTATTTT
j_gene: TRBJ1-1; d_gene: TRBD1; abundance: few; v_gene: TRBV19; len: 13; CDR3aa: CASSARDRGRGFF; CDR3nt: TGTGCCAGTAGTGCCCGGGACAGGGGAAGGGGTTTCTTT
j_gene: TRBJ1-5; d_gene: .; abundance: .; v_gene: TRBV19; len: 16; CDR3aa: CASSMVANRGNQPQHF; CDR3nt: TGTGCCAGTAGTATGGTAGCCAACCGAGGCAATCAGCCCCAGCATTTT
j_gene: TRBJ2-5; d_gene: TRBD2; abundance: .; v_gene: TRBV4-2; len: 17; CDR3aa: CASSQGGLAGDRETQYF; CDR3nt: TGTGCCAGCAGCCAAGGGGGACTAGCGGGGGATAGGGAGACCCAGTACTTC
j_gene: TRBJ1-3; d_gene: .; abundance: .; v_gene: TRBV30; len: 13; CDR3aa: CACRQGAGNTIYF; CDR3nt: TGTGCCTGCAGGCAGGGAGCAGGAAACACCATATATTTT
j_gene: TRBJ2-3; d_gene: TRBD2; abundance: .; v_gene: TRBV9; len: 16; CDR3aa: CASSQGLAGGQDTQYF; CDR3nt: TGTGCCAGCAGCCAGGGACTAGCGGGGGGCCAGGATACGCAGTATTTT
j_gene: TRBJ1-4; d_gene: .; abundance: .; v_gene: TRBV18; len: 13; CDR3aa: CASQQGENEKLFF; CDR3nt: TGTGCCAGCCAACAAGGAGAGAATGAAAAACTGTTTTTT
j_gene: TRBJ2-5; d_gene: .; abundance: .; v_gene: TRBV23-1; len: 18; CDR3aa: CASSQSAGGQIIGETQYF; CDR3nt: TGCGCCAGCAGTCAATCTGCGGGGGGACAGATAATTGGAGAGACCCAGTACTTC
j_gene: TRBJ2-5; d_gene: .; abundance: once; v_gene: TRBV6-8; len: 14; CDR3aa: CASSYFSLEETQYF; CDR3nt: TGTGCCAGCAGTTACTTTTCGCTAGAAGAGACCCAGTACTTC
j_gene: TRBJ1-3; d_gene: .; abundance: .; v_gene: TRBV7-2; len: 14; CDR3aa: CASSLGGSGNTIYF; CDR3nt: TGTGCCAGCAGCTTAGGGGGCTCTGGAAACACCATATATTTT
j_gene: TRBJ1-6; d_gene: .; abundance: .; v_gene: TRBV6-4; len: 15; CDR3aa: CASSDSWGRNSPLHF; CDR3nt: TGTGCCAGCAGTGACTCGTGGGGCCGTAATTCACCCCTCCACTTT
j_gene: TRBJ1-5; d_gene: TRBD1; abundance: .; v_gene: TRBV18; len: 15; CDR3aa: CASSQQGSLNQPQHF; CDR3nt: TGTGCCAGCTCTCAACAGGGGAGCCTCAATCAGCCCCAGCATTTT
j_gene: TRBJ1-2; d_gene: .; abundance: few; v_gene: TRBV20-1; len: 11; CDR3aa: CSGVGGLGYTF; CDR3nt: TGCAGTGGGGTGGGGGGCCTTGGCTACACCTTC
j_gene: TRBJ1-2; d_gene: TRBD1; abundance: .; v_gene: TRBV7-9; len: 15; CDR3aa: CASSLARDRGDGYTF; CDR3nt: TGTGCCAGCAGCTTAGCTAGGGACAGGGGGGATGGCTACACCTTC
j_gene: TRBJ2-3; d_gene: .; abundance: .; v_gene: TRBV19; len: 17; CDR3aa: CASRYRGSGLSTDTQYF; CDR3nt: TGTGCCAGCCGTTACAGGGGAAGCGGGCTTAGCACAGATACGCAGTATTTT
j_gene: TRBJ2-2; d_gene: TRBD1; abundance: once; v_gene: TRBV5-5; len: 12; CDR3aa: CASSLQGQKLFF; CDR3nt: TGTGCCAGCAGCTTGCAGGGACAGAAGCTGTTTTTT
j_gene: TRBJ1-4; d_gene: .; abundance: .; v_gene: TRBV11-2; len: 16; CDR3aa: CASSLGFGVTNEKLFF; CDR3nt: TGTGCCAGCAGCTTAGGTTTTGGGGTGACTAATGAAAAACTGTTTTTT
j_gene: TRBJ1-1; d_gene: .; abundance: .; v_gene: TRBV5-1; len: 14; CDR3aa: CASSRDRPDTEAFF; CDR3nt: TGCGCCAGCAGTCGGGATCGACCTGACACTGAAGCTTTCTTT
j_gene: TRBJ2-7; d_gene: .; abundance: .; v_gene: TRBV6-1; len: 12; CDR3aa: CASMSGAYEQYF; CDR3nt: TGTGCCAGCATGAGCGGCGCTTACGAGCAGTACTTC